Shown below are 13 T cell receptor beta chains from a single sample sequenced in a study of radiotherapy plus CTLA-4 blockade in lung cancer. Data came from immunoSEQ multiplex PCR; TCRdb stores just in-frame clones and leaves some out. The table lists some 96,000 clones, 80% to 90% of them singletons, with 4.9% in the top ten. The sequenced sample was peripheral blood, obtained from a patient treated with radiotherapy plus ipilimumab. All receptors derive from a human donor with non-small cell lung cancer that progressed on radiotherapy plus ipilimumab.

This clone was recorded only once. The V and J genes are TRBV6-4 and TRBJ2-1; the match to TRBD1 covers 7 bases. The germline CDR1 and CDR2 sequences are MRHNA and SNTAGT. J was trimmed by 6 bases and V by 0 bases; bases with no gene match: 2. This CDR3 comprises 14 residues. The CDR3: CASSDSAGGNEQFF. The CDR3 nucleotides are TGTGCCAGCAGTGACTCGGCAGGGGGCAATGAGCAGTTCTTC.

This chain uses TRBV6-5 with TRBJ2-7; 14 nucleotides agree with TRBD2. CDR1 is MNHEY and CDR2 is SVGAGI in the germline V gene. The CDR3 runs 14 residues. With 6 bases clipped from V and 4 bases from J, the junction kept 2 bases outside the gene matches. The CDR3 reads CASRGLAGVYEQYF. DNA for the CDR3: TGTGCCAGCAGGGGACTAGCGGGGGTATACGAGCAGTACTTC.

The chain has TRBV7-9 and TRBJ2-1; TRBD1 matches 8 bases. J was trimmed by 4 bases and V by 0 bases; bases with no gene match: 2. The CDR3 contains 15 residues. Germline V CDR1 and CDR2: SEHNR, FQNEAQ (reference sequence). The CDR3 nucleotides read TGTGCCAGCAGCTTAGCTGGACAGGGTTACAATGAGCAGTTCTTC. It specifies CASSLAGQGYNEQFF.

The chain links TRBV5-1 to TRBJ1-5, with a possible D match to TRBD1 (6 bases). The CDR3 contains 19 residues. CDR1 SGHRS and CDR2 YFSETQ come from the germline V gene. The ends were cut back, 0 bases at V and 1 base at J, with 20 bases in the middle. CDR3 in amino acids: CASSLAPTGSKGSNQPQHF. The CDR3, as DNA: TGCGCCAGCAGCTTGGCCCCAACAGGGTCAAAAGGGAGCAATCAGCCCCAGCATTTT.

V usage is TRBV6-5 and J usage is TRBJ1-1; no definite D call. V lost 8 bases to trimming and J lost 3 bases, with 16 bases between them. The CDR3 is made up of 14 amino acids. In germline, CDR1 is MNHEY, CDR2 SVGAGI. The CDR3 coding sequence is TGTGCCAGCGGCCTAGGGTCGAGCGACACTGAAGCTTTCTTT. Protein product: CASGLGSSDTEAFF.

The V and J genes are TRBV29-1 and TRBJ2-7; D is possibly TRBD1 or TRBD2 (7 bases each). The V gene lost 6 bases and the J gene lost 5 bases, with 17 bases spanning the gap. This CDR3 region has 13 residues. CDR1 and CDR2 from the germline V gene are SQVTM and ANQGSEA. CDR3 bases: TGCAGCGTCTCCGGGTCAGGGGGGGACGAGCAGTACTTC. Its protein is CSVSGSGGDEQYF.

This clone was seen only a few times. DNA of the CDR3: TGTGCCAGCAGTGCGGCTAGCGGGAATACGCAGTATTTT. It is translated as CASSAASGNTQYF. This chain connects TRBV2 to TRBJ2-3, with 9 nucleotides matching TRBD2. Losses at the gene ends were 4 bases for V and 7 bases for J; bases not matched to a gene: 3. Germline V gene data show CDR1 as SNHLY and CDR2 as FYNNEI. CDR3 size: 13 residues.

The chain has TRBV18 and TRBJ1-1, with TRBD1 identical over 7 bases. This CDR3 comprises 15 residues. V shed 6 bases, J shed 1 base, and the junction held 8 bases outside the gene matches. Germline V gene sequence: CDR1 KGHSH, CDR2 LQKENI. The CDR3 reads CASSVQGGRNTEAFF. For the CDR3, the DNA is TGTGCCAGCTCGGTCCAGGGGGGGAGGAACACTGAAGCTTTCTTT.

The genes are TRBV5-4 and TRBJ2-7; 13 bases are a match to TRBD2. CDR3 length: 14 residues. After removal of 3 bases from V and 5 bases from J, the junction contained 2 bases not matched to a gene. CDR1 is SGHNT, CDR2 YYREEE, per germline (reference sequence). The CDR3 loop reads CASSSGLAGDEQYF. The CDR3 region has the DNA TGTGCCAGCAGCTCTGGACTAGCGGGAGACGAGCAGTACTTC.

The V and J genes are TRBV7-9 and TRBJ2-2, with D perhaps assigned TRBD1 or TRBD2 (5 bases each). Germline CDR1 SEHNR, CDR2 FQNEAQ (reference sequence). V was shortened by 5 bases and J by 1 base, with 11 bases between the two germline ends. The length of the CDR3 is 15 residues. The CDR3 loop reads CASSPGTVNTGELFF. CDR3 DNA sequence: TGTGCCAGCAGCCCCGGGACGGTGAACACCGGGGAGCTGTTTTTT.

This chain connects TRBV7-9 to TRBJ2-1; D is tentatively TRBD1 or TRBD2 (5 bases each). CDR3 size: 17 residues. Germline V gene lookup returns CDR1 SEHNR and CDR2 FQNEAQ (reference sequence). V was clipped by 1 base and J by 8 bases, with 21 bases between them. In DNA, the CDR3 is TGTGCCAGCAGCTTAGAGGGACGAATCTCCGCCGCGGATGAGCAGTTCTTC. Translated: CASSLEGRISAADEQFF.

This clone was seen a single time. The chain joins TRBV6-5 to TRBJ2-7; D possibly corresponds to TRBD1 (5 bases). Germline CDR1 is MNHEY and CDR2 is SVGAGI. With 3 bases removed from V and 2 bases from J, the gap between germline ends came to 11 bases. This CDR3 region has 14 residues. The CDR3 protein is CASSYTGVPYEQYF. The CDR3, as DNA: TGTGCCAGCAGTTATACAGGCGTTCCCTACGAGCAGTACTTC.

The table lists this clone with a count of one. J is TRBJ1-2 and V is TRBV6-5; D gene unclear. Germline lookup yields CDR1 MNHEY and CDR2 SVGAGI. This CDR3 is 14 amino acids long. V lost 6 bases, J lost 2 bases, and 13 bases lay in between. The CDR3: CASSRQDRNYGYTF. The CDR3 DNA is TGTGCCAGCAGCCGACAAGACCGAAACTATGGCTACACCTTC.